This T cell receptor (beta chain) was identified in a study of blood T cell repertoires in COVID-19. Generated by immunoSEQ multiplex PCR, the TCRdb table keeps only in-frame clones and is missing some. The profile covers 200,000 to 300,000 clones, with 89% appearing a single time and less than 4.5% taken by the ten largest. Only one count was recorded for this clone. From germline, CDR1 is LGHNA and CDR2 YSLEER. V dropped 3 bases and J dropped 6; count of bases not matched to a gene: 7. CDR3 length equals 17 residues. Sequencing was done on a sample of PBMCs or T cells enriched from blood (not recorded which). This chain connects TRBV4-3 to TRBJ2-1; 14 nucleotides agree with TRBD2. The receptor comes from a woman aged 25 to 39 with acute COVID-19. CDR3 sequence (DNA): TGCGCCAGCAGCCAGACTAGCGGGGGGGCTCTAGGCAATGAGCAGTTCTTC. Translating gives CASSQTSGGALGNEQFF.